This T cell receptor beta chain was sequenced for a study of identical twins. Findings and caveats of the study: A lower insertion count was a feature of abundant cord blood beta clonotypes, with no such feature in memory repertoires.

For this clonotype: Its antigen is unknown.

A universal primer site came from template switching; cDNA carried unique molecular identifiers. Via MiXCR, TCRdb re-called the 5' RACE reads, giving one row per CDR3 protein. In the table there are 350,000 to 500,000 distinct CDR3 sequences, less than 20% of which are singletons. The donor group consisted entirely of healthy Caucasians. There are 14 residues in the CDR3. Trimming removed 7 bases at V and 0 bases at J, with 13 bases between. The germline CDR1 and CDR2 sequences are MNHEY and SMNVEV (reference sequence). The sequence came from a man aged 50-59 years in good health. Sequenced sample: naive T cells sorted from blood. The J gene is TRBJ2-7, the V gene TRBV27; tentatively, D is TRBD1 or TRBD2 (5 bases each). The CDR3 region has the DNA TGTGCCAGCAAGGGGACGGGAAGCTCCTACGAGCAGTACTTC. Translation gives CASKGTGSSYEQYF.